Listed below are T cell receptor beta chains from one sample, sequenced in a study of immune characterization of retroperitoneal liposarcoma. TCRdb recomputed calls from the PCR reads with MiXCR, one row per CDR3 protein. In the table there are some 11,000 distinct CDR3 sequences, around half of which are singletons. What was sequenced was tumor tissue. Receptors were obtained from a female donor with retroperitoneal liposarcoma. CDR3s include the opening cysteine and the closing phenylalanine or tryptophan. A D gene is named only where the DNA matches it firmly. A row's size may be missing; if present it is once, few, many or a size class.

CDR3 DNA,CDR3 protein,D gene,clone size,V gene,J gene
TGTGCCAGCAGCCAGAACCCGGGACAGCTCTCTGGAAACACCATATATTTT,CASSQNPGQLSGNTIYF,TRBD1,.,TRBV11-2,TRBJ1-3
TGTGCCAGCAGTTTGTTGAGCGGGAGAAATGAGCAGTTCTTC,CASSLLSGRNEQFF,TRBD2,medium-sized,TRBV7-2,TRBJ2-1
TGTGCCAGCAGCCCGACTAGCGGAACCTACAATGAGCAGTTCTTC,CASSPTSGTYNEQFF,TRBD2,.,TRBV12-3/TRBV12-4,TRBJ2-1
TGTGCCAGCAGCCAAGAGTGGACTAGCGGGGGGTACCAAGAGACCCAGTACTTC,CASSQEWTSGGYQETQYF,TRBD2,once,TRBV4-1,TRBJ2-5
TGTGCCAGCAGCGGGGTGGGAGGGCGTGAGCAGTTCTTC,CASSGVGGREQFF,TRBD2,few,TRBV6-1,TRBJ2-1
TGTGCCAGCCATCCCGGGACAGTGGCTAACACTGAAGCTTTCTTT,CASHPGTVANTEAFF,TRBD1,.,TRBV6-8,TRBJ1-1
TGTGCCAGCAGTGACCGGGGGGGGGAGCAGTTCTTC,CASSDRGGEQFF,TRBD2,.,TRBV6-1,TRBJ2-1
TGTGCCAGCAGTCCTCCGATGCAGCTCGAGCAGTTCTTC,CASSPPMQLEQFF,.,.,TRBV6-1,TRBJ2-1
TGTGCCAGCAGCTTAGTAGACGTGGCGGGAGGTCGGAGTGCAGATACGCAGTATTTT,CASSLVDVAGGRSADTQYF,TRBD2,.,TRBV11-3,TRBJ2-3
TGTGCCAGCAGCGCCGTCTGTCGGGGGAGTAGGCACAATGAGCAGTTCTTC,CASSAVCRGSRHNEQFF,.,once,TRBV7-3,TRBJ2-1
TGTGCCAGCAGTTCAGGACTAGCGGCCACAGATACGCAGTATTTT,CASSSGLAATDTQYF,TRBD2,medium-sized,TRBV6-1,TRBJ2-3
TGTGCCATCAGTCCCCAGTGGAACACCGGGGAGCTGTTTTTT,CAISPQWNTGELFF,.,medium-sized,TRBV10-3,TRBJ2-2
TGTGCCAGCAGCTTAGCTCCACAGGATACGCAGTATTTT,CASSLAPQDTQYF,.,medium-sized,TRBV7-2,TRBJ2-3
TGTGCCAGCTCCCGACTAGGGGGGGGGGGGGGGGGCACAGATACGCAGTATTTT,CASSRLGGGGGGTDTQYF,.,.,TRBV6-5,TRBJ2-3
TGTGCCAGCGGAAGCCGGTCTGGCCTCGGCACTGAAGCTTTCTTT,CASGSRSGLGTEAFF,.,.,TRBV6-1,TRBJ1-1
TGTGCCAGCAGTTTGGAAAATGAAAAACTGTTTTTT,CASSLENEKLFF,.,.,TRBV12-3/TRBV12-4,TRBJ1-4
TGTGCCATCAGTGAGTCGATGTACACTGAAGCTTTCTTT,CAISESMYTEAFF,.,.,TRBV10-3,TRBJ1-1
TGTGCCAGCAGTGATAGCGGGAGGGCCGAAGCCGGGGAGCTGTTTTTT,CASSDSGRAEAGELFF,TRBD2,.,TRBV6-1,TRBJ2-2
TGTGCCAGCAGTTACTCTCCTAGCGGGATTGCTTACGAGCAGTACTTC,CASSYSPSGIAYEQYF,TRBD2,.,TRBV6-8,TRBJ2-7
TGTGCCAGCAGCTTTTCGACAGGGAGCTCCTACGAGCAGTACTTC,CASSFSTGSSYEQYF,TRBD1,.,TRBV11-2,TRBJ2-7
TGTGCCAGCAGCTTAGCGGCTAGCCCCTACAATGAGCAGTACTTC,CASSLAASPYNEQYF,.,few,TRBV7-6,TRBJ2-7
TGTGCCAGCAAACCGGGACAGGGGTTCCAAGAGACCCAGTACTTC,CASKPGQGFQETQYF,TRBD1,few,TRBV27,TRBJ2-5
TGTGCCAGCAGTCCCGGGACAGTAAATCAAGAGACCCAGTACTTC,CASSPGTVNQETQYF,TRBD1,.,TRBV6-1,TRBJ2-5